Below, 8 T cell receptor beta chains from the same sample are listed, as sequenced in a study of long-term antiretroviral therapy in people with HIV (dated by TCRdb to between 2021 and 2024). The immunoSEQ hsTCRB v3.0 assay was used at survey level resolution for TRB variable region sequencing. TCRdb took this table from immuneACCESS and kept in-frame rearrangements with V and J called. Such tables lack part of the clones; where checked against another copy, unresolved V genes explain under half of the gap, and the rest is unexplained. In this sample the table shows about 25,000 clones, roughly 85% of which occur a single time. The ten top clones hold roughly 15% of the sample. The sequencing used unsorted PBMCs, collected 1.2 years after starting antiretroviral therapy. The source of these receptors is a man between 45 and 60 years old with HIV.

V is TRBV7-2 and J is TRBJ2-1; D remains ambiguous. The germline gives CDR1 SGHTA, CDR2 FQGNSA. The CDR3 runs to 16 residues. V was pared by 0 bases and J by 5 bases, with 14 bases between. CDR3 sequence: CASSLALGFVDNEQFF. CDR3 nucleotides: TGTGCCAGCAGCTTAGCGCTAGGGTTCGTGGACAATGAGCAGTTCTTC.

The chain employs TRBV12-5 and TRBJ2-1, with 11 bases that match TRBD1. The V and J ends lost 5 bases and 9 bases, in that order; junction bases with no gene match: 9. This CDR3 is built from 15 residues. Germline CDR1 and CDR2: LGHNT and FRNRAP. The CDR3 nucleotides are TGTGCTAGTGGTCCCGGACAGGGGGCCGCCGTTGAGCAGTTCTTC. Translation gives CASGPGQGAAVEQFF.

The V and J genes are TRBV4-2 and TRBJ2-3, with 14 bases aligning to TRBD2. This CDR3 is built from 18 residues. V trimming: 4 bases; J trimming: 1 base; junction bases outside the gene matches: 7. The germline V gene has CDR1 LGHNA and CDR2 YNFKEQ. The DNA of the CDR3 is TGTGCCAGCAGCCGGGGGACTAGCGGGGGTAGCGGCACAGATACGCAGTATTTT. Its translation: CASSRGTSGGSGTDTQYF.

The chain recombines TRBV28 with TRBJ1-2, with 10 bases lining up with TRBD1. V gave up 1 base and J gave up 6 bases; unmatched junction bases: 8. From germline, CDR1 is MDHEN and CDR2 SYDVKM. This CDR3 comprises 16 residues. The CDR3 DNA reads TGTGCCAGCAGTTTATTTCACAGGGGACAGGGGAATGGCTACACCTTC. It translates to CASSLFHRGQGNGYTF.

The chain uses TRBV5-4 and TRBJ2-2, with D possibly being TRBD1 or TRBD2 (6 bases each). The V gene lost 3 bases and the J gene lost 4 bases, with 16 bases spanning the gap. The CDR3 runs to 16 residues. CDR1 and CDR2 from the germline V gene are SGHNT and YYREEE (reference sequence). CDR3 residues: CASSSGGQRSTGELFF. For the CDR3, the DNA is TGTGCCAGCAGCTCTGGGGGGCAAAGGAGCACCGGGGAGCTGTTTTTT.

The DNA of the CDR3 is TGTGCCATCAGTGCACCCGGGACAGGGGAAACTGAAGCTTTCTTT. Amino acids: CAISAPGTGETEAFF. The chain employs TRBV10-3 and TRBJ1-1; the match to TRBD1 covers 10 bases. The trim removed 4 bases at V and 5 bases at J, leaving 7 bases unmatched. This CDR3 contains 15 residues. Germline V gene lookup returns CDR1 ENHRY and CDR2 SYGVKD.

The chain carries TRBV2 and TRBJ1-1; D might be TRBD1 (5 bases). Trimming shortened V by 7 bases and J by 1 base, and 16 bases separated the two germline ends. Germline V gives CDR1 SNHLY, CDR2 FYNNEI. CDR3 length: 15 residues. CDR3 sequence reads: CASTTYAGKNTEAFF. The DNA for the CDR3 is TGTGCCAGCACCACTTACGCAGGGAAGAACACTGAAGCTTTCTTT.

The chain combines TRBV7-9 with TRBJ1-1; 8 bases are shared with TRBD1. Germline V CDR1 and CDR2: SEHNR, FQNEAQ (reference sequence). V trimming: 3 bases; J trimming: 0 bases; junction bases outside the gene matches: 9. The CDR3 covers 17 residues. The CDR3 loop is CASSLNHRGYLNTEAFF. In DNA, the CDR3 is TGTGCCAGCAGCTTGAACCACAGGGGGTATTTGAACACTGAAGCTTTCTTT.